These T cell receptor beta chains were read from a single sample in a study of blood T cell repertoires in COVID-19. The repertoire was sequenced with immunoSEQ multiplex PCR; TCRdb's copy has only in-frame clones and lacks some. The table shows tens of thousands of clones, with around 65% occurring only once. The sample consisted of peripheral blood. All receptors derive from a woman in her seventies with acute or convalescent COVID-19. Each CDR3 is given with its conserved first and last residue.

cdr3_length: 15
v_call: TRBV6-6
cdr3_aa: CASSLGQTIQTEAFF

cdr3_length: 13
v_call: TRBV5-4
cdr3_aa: CASSGERYNEQFF

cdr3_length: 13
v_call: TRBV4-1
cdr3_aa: CASSILTGEVTYF

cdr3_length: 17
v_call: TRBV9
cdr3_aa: CASSVVASGGPGDTQYF

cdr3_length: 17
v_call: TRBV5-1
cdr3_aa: CASSQGLAGGPTDTQYF

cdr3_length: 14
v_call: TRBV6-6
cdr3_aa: CASSQASGTYEQYF

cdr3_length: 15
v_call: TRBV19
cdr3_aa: CASSNQQGLTDTQYF

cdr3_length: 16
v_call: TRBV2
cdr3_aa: CASSRTTGLNYNEQFF

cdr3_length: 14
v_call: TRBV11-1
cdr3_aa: CASSLNSWSYEQYF

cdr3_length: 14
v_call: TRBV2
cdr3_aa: CASQEDSALYGYTF

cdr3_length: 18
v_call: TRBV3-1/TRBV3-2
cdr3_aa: CASSQGPTGGGAEETQYF

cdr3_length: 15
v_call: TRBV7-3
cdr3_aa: CASSLGGGLAYEQYF

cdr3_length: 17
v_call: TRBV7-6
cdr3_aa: CASSLVLAGGSTDTQYF

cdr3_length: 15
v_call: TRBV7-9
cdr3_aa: CASSLTGDIGQPQHF

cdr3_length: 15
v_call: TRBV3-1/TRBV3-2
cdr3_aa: CASSQDRGQNQPQHF

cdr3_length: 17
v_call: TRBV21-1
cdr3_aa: CASPRQAGSLPNYGYTF

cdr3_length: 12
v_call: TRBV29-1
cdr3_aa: CSVDSQGNEQFF

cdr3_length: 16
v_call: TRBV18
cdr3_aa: CASSPPLAGGLNEQFF

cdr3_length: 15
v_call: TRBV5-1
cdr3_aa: CASSSGAGGVYGYTF

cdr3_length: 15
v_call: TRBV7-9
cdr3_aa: CASSFGPGQKETQYF

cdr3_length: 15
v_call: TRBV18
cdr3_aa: CASSPETGRLNGYTF

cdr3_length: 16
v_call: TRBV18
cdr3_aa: CASSPLETSGKFEQFF

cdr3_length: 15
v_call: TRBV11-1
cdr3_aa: CASSPTGNSYNEQFF

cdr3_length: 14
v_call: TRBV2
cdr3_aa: CASIPDRVNTEAFF

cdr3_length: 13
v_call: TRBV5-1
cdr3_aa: CASSPHRGHEQFF

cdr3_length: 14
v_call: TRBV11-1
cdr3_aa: CASSALGGLTEAFF

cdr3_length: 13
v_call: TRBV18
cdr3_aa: CASSPSSGREQYF

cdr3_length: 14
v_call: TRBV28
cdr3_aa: CASTSTGSEETQYF

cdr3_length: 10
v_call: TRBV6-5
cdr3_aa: CASRTRIQYF

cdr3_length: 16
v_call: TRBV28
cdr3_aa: CASSLSGLASTDTQYF

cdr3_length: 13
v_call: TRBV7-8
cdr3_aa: CASSLVQKQPQHF

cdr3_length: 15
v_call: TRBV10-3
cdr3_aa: CAIRGGLAGGSEQYF

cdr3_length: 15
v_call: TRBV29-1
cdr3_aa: CSVSPLQGVQDTQYF

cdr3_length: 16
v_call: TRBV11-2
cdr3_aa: CASSRKLTGTGETQYF

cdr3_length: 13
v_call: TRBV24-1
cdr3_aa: CATSEAGKETQYF

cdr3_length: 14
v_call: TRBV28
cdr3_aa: CASSPGREKNEQFF

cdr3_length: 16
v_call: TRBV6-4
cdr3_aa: CASSDSQGRGNQPQHF

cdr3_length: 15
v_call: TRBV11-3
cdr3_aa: CASSSRSGGTGELFF

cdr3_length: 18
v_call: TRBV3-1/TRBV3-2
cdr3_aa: CASSQTSGGRIGNQPQHF

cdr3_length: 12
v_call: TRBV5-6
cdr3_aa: CASRSADSPLHF

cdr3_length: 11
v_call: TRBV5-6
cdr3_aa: CASSQQGGYTF